This T cell receptor (beta chain) was sequenced for a study of blood T cells in healthy people across ages. The CDR3 runs 17 residues. CDR1 and CDR2 from the germline V gene are SGHRS and YFSETQ. Losses at the gene ends were 5 bases for V and 3 bases for J; bases not matched to a gene: 13. Combining a sample-barcoded 5' primer with a J-beta primer mix, a second PCR ran for 7 to 11 cycles. Every single cDNA molecule received a tag from a template-switch adaptor with 12 random nucleotides. Sequencing yielded, for each sample, at least 3 million paired-end reads carrying CDR3. A single record per CDR3 protein comes from TCRdb applying MiXCR to the 5' RACE reads. The sample carries around 1,800,000 distinct CDR3 sequences, about 39% recorded once. There are a few counts of this clonotype.

Specimen: blood. The clonotype originates from a human donor in good health. The chain employs TRBV5-1 and TRBJ2-7; 11 nucleotides match TRBD1. For the CDR3, the DNA is TGCGCCAGCAGTTTTGTGGGCCAGGGACAGGGGGACTACGAGCAGTACTTC. Protein sequence: CASSFVGQGQGDYEQYF.